This passage covers 15 T cell receptor beta chains from one sample sequenced in a study of shared clonotypes between healthy human individuals. Data came from immunoSEQ multiplex PCR; TCRdb stores just in-frame clones and leaves some out. Of roughly 2 million clones listed, roughly 95% were seen once; the top ten hold 0.1% to 0.15%. Material: naive CD4+ T cells sorted from blood. Subset here: CD45RA+ positively selected. These receptors originate from a man in his late teens or twenties in good health.

V is TRBV19 and J is TRBJ1-5; D call uncertain. Trimming cost V 4 bases and J 0 bases, with 13 bases left between them. This CDR3 is 16 amino acids long. Per germline, CDR1 LNHDA and CDR2 SQIVND (reference sequence). The chain's CDR3 is CASSTNVFDSNQPQHF. The CDR3 region has the DNA TGTGCCAGTAGTACCAACGTATTTGATAGCAATCAGCCCCAGCATTTT.

This clone was seen only once. The genes are TRBV28 and TRBJ1-1; tentatively, D is TRBD1 (5 bases). This CDR3 has 15 residues. V was trimmed by 5 bases and J by 0 bases, leaving 13 bases between them. Germline lookup yields CDR1 MDHEN and CDR2 SYDVKM. The CDR3 DNA reads as TGTGCCAGCAGTACCCCGACAGTTATGAACACTGAAGCTTTCTTT. This gives the protein CASSTPTVMNTEAFF.

The genes are TRBV30 and TRBJ2-3; 10 bases align to TRBD2. This CDR3 contains 16 residues. V lost 7 bases, J lost 3 bases, and 13 bases stayed unmatched. Germline lookup yields CDR1 GTSNPN and CDR2 SVGIG (reference sequence). CDR3 bases: TGTGCCTTTCTAGCGGGAGTTGGTGTTGGAACAGATACGCAGTATTTT. Protein: CAFLAGVGVGTDTQYF.

The V call is TRBV6-6, the J call TRBJ2-6; 7 positions agree with TRBD1. The junction had 6 bases not matched to a gene; V was cut back by 7 bases and J by 0 bases. This CDR3 is 16 amino acids long. Germline V gene sequence: CDR1 MNHNY, CDR2 SVGAGI (reference sequence). The chain's CDR3 is CASNDRARSGANVLTF. The CDR3 DNA sequence: TGTGCCAGCAATGACAGGGCCCGCTCTGGGGCCAACGTCCTGACTTTC.

Regarding this clone: Other DNA sequences in the sample encode the same CDR3. The chain recombines TRBV10-3 with TRBJ1-6; D is unresolved. Deletions cut 0 bases from V and 6 bases from J, with 3 bases between. Germline loops: CDR1 ENHRY, CDR2 SYGVKD. The CDR3 is made up of 13 amino acids. CDR3 DNA: TGTGCCATCAGTGAGTCTGCTAATTCACCCCTCCACTTT. This codes for CAISESANSPLHF.

The rearrangement joins TRBV19 to TRBJ1-5, with unresolved D. Germline CDR1 reads LNHDA; CDR2 reads SQIVND (reference sequence). The V and J ends lost 1 base and 0 bases respectively, with 7 bases between them. This CDR3 has 15 residues. This chain's CDR3 is CASSIVFNSNQPQHF. In DNA form, the CDR3 reads TGTGCCAGTAGTATAGTCTTCAATAGCAATCAGCCCCAGCATTTT.

This clone occurred a few times. The chain uses TRBV4-3 and TRBJ2-1; D might be TRBD1 (5 bases). V was cut by 0 bases and J by 3 bases, with 18 bases left in between. Germline lookup yields CDR1 LGHNA and CDR2 YSLEER. The CDR3 is 18 amino acids. As DNA, the CDR3 is TGCGCCAGCAGCCAAGATCTAGTGGGGCTAGGGTTCTACAATGAGCAGTTCTTC. Translating gives CASSQDLVGLGFYNEQFF.

This chain links TRBV5-1 with TRBJ2-7, with TRBD1 identical over 8 bases. Losses at the gene ends were 5 bases for V and 5 bases for J; bases not matched to a gene: 6. CDR1 is SGHRS, CDR2 YFSETQ, per germline. This CDR3 region has 13 residues. The CDR3 DNA is TGCGCCAGCAGTTGGACAGGGCTCGACGAGCAGTACTTC. Translated: CASSWTGLDEQYF.

The chain is built from TRBV28 and TRBJ1-5; TRBD1 might be the D (5 bases). The CDR3 is made up of 13 amino acids. The ends were cut back, 5 bases at V and 3 bases at J, with 8 bases in the middle. Germline CDR1 MDHEN, CDR2 SYDVKM. The CDR3 region has the DNA TGTGCCAGCAGTGGGACGAACAATCAGCCCCAGCATTTT. It specifies CASSGTNNQPQHF.

The rearrangement joins TRBV14 to TRBJ1-2; no clear D gene. This CDR3 comprises 14 residues. V gave up 3 bases and J gave up 1 base, with 9 bases separating them. Looked up from germline, CDR1 is SGHDN and CDR2 is FVKESK. CDR3 in DNA: TGTGCCAGCAGCCAGTCGAATCTTAACTATGGCTACACCTTC. Residues: CASSQSNLNYGYTF.

This rearrangement joins TRBV27 to TRBJ1-6, with 11 bases matching TRBD1. From germline, CDR1 is MNHEY and CDR2 SMNVEV (reference sequence). The CDR3 has 14 amino acids. Trimming removed 6 bases from V and 14 bases from J; junction bases left unmatched: 9. The DNA for the CDR3 is TGTGCCAGCAGCCCCGGACAGGGGGCTTGGGCCCTCCACTTT. Amino acids: CASSPGQGAWALHF.

V is TRBV7-2 and J is TRBJ1-5; D is uncertain. The CDR3 totals 15 residues. CDR1 is SGHTA and CDR2 is FQGNSA in the germline V gene. V gave up 3 bases and J gave up 2 bases, with 11 bases separating them. The CDR3 spells CASSFSGEGNQPQHF. The CDR3 DNA follows: TGTGCCAGCAGCTTTAGCGGTGAGGGCAATCAGCCCCAGCATTTT. Full variable domain (rest looked up from reference TRBV7-2 and TRBJ1-5): GAGVSQSPSNKVTEKGKDVELRCDPISGHTALYWYRQSLGQGLEFLIYFQGNSAPDKSGLPSDRFSAERTGGSVSTLTIQRTQQEDSAVYLCASSFSGEGNQPQHFGDGTRLSIL.

The chain has TRBV5-4 and TRBJ2-6; TRBD1 might be the D (5 bases). With 2 bases removed from V and 3 bases from J, the gap between germline ends came to 9 bases. The CDR3 contains 15 residues. CDR1 is SGHNT, CDR2 YYREEE, per germline (reference sequence). CDR3 sequence reads: CASSLKGVGANVLTF. The CDR3 coding sequence is TGTGCCAGCAGCTTAAAAGGGGTTGGGGCCAACGTCCTGACTTTC.

CDR3 loop: CASSVGGSGLSEQYF. The CDR3 bases are TGTGCCAGCAGCGTAGGAGGTAGCGGCCTTAGCGAGCAGTACTTC. The chain has TRBV9 and TRBJ2-7, with D tentatively TRBD2 (6 bases). The V end lost 0 bases, the J end lost 6 bases, and 16 bases lay between the germline ends. Germline lookup yields CDR1 SGDLS and CDR2 YYNGEE. The CDR3 runs to 15 residues.

V is TRBV25-1 and J is TRBJ2-2; 7 nucleotides agree with TRBD1. The trim removed 5 bases at V and 1 base at J, leaving 4 bases unmatched. CDR1 and CDR2 from the germline V gene are MGHDK and SYGVNS. The CDR3 extends over 15 amino acids. CDR3 loop: CASSSRTGNTGELFF. The CDR3 bases are TGTGCCAGCAGTTCCCGGACAGGGAACACCGGGGAGCTGTTTTTT.